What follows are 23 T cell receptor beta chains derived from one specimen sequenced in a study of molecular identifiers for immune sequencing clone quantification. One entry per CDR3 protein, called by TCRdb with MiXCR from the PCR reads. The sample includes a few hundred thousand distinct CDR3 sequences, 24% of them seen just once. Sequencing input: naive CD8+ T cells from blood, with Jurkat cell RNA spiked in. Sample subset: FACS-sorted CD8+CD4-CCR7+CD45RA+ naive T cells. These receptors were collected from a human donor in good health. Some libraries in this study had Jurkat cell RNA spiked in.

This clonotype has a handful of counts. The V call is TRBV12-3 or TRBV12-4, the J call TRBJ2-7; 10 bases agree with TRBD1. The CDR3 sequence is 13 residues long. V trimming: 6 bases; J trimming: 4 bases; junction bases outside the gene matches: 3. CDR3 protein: CASSGQGVYEQYF. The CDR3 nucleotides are TGTGCCAGCAGCGGACAGGGGGTATACGAGCAGTACTTC.

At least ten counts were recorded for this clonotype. As DNA, the CDR3 is TGTGCCAGCAATCGGGACCCCCAGTACTTC. Protein: CASNRDPQYF. This rearrangement joins TRBV2 to TRBJ2-7, with D perhaps TRBD1 or TRBD2 (5 bases each). Germline V gene lookup returns CDR1 SNHLY and CDR2 FYNNEI. V lost 7 bases to trimming and J lost 10 bases, with 11 bases between them. This CDR3 contains 10 residues.

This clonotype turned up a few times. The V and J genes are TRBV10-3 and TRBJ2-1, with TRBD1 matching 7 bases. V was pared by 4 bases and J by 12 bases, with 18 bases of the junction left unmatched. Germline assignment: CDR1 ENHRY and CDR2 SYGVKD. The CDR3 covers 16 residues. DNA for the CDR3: TGTGCCATCAGTGCGATATCGGGACAGCGGACCCCTGGGCAGTTCTTC. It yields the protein CAISAISGQRTPGQFF.

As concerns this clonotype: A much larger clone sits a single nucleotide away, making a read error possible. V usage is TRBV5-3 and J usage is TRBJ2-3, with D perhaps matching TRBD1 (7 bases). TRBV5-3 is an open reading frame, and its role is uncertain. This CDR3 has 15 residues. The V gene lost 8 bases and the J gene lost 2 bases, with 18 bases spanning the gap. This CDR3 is CASSPRGVLTDTQYF. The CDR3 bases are TGTGCCAGCAGCCCCAGGGGGGTGCTCACAGATACGCAGTATTTT.

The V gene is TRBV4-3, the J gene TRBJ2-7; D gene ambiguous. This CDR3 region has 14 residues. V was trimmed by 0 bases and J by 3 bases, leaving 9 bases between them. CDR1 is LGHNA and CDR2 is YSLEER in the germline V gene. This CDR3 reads CASSQDAGFYEQYF. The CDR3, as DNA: TGCGCCAGCAGCCAAGATGCCGGCTTCTACGAGCAGTACTTC.

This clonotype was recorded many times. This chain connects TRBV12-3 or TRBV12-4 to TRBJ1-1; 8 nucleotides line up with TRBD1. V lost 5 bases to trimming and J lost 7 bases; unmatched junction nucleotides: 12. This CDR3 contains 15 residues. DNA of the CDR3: TGTGCCAGCAGTACACGACAGGGGACCCTGGGTGAAGCTTTCTTT. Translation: CASSTRQGTLGEAFF.

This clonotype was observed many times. This chain's CDR3 is CASSLLGLNTEAFF. The CDR3 DNA follows: TGTGCCAGCAGTCTCCTAGGACTGAACACTGAAGCTTTCTTT. The chain couples TRBV28 to TRBJ1-1, with no clear D. Trimming cost V 5 bases and J 0 bases, with 10 bases left between them. The CDR3 loop spans 14 amino acids. The germline gives CDR1 MDHEN, CDR2 SYDVKM.

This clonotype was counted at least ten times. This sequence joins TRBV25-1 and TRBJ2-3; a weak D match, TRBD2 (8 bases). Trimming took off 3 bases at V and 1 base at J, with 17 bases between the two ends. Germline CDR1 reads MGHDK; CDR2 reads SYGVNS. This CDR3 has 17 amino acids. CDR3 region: CASSDHIAGTGTDTQYF. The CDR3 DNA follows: TGTGCCAGCAGTGACCATATAGCGGGGACAGGCACAGATACGCAGTATTTT.

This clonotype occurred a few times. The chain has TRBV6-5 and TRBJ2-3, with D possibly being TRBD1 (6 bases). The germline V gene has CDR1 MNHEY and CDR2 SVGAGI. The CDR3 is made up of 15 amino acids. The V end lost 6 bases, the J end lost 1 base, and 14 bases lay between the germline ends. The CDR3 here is CASSPTGMGTDTQYF. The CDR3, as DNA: TGTGCCAGCAGCCCCACAGGGATGGGCACAGATACGCAGTATTTT.

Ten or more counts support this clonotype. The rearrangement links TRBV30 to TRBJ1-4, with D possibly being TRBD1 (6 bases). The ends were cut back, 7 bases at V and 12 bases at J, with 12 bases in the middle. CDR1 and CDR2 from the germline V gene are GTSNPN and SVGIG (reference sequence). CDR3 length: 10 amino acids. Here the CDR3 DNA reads TGTGCCTCCCGGGACAAGGAACTGTTTTTT. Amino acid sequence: CASRDKELFF.

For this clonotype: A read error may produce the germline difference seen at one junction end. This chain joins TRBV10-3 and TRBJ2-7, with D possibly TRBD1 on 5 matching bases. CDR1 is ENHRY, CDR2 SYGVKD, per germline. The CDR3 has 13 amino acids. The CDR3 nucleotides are TGTGCCATCAGTGGAACAGGCGAGTACGAGCAGTGCTTC. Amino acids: CAISGTGEYEQCF.

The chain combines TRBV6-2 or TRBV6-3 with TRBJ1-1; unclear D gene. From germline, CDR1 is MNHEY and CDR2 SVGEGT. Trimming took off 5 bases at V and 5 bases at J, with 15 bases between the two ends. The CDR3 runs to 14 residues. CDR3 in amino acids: CASSIFVGWTEAFF. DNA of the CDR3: TGTGCCAGCAGTATCTTCGTTGGGTGGACTGAAGCTTTCTTT.

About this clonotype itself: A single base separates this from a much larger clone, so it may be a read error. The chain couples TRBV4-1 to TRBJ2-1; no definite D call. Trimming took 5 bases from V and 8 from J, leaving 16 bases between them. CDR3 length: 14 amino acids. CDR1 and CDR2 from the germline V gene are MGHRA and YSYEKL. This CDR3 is CASSVMIGSYEQFF. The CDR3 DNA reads TGCGCCAGCAGCGTTATGATAGGGTCCTATGAGCAGTTCTTC.

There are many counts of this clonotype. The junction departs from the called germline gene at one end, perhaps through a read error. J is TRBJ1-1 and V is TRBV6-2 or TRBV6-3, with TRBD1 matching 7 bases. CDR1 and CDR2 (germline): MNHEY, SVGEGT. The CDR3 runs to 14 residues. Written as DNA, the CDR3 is TGTGCCAGCAGCTCAGGGGGTTTGAAGACTGAAGCTTTCTTT. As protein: CASSSGGLKTEAFF.

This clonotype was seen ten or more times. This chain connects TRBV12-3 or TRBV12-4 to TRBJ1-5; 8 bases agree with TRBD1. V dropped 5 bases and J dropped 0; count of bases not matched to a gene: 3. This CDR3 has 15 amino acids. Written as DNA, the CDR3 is TGTGCCAGCAGTAACCAGGGGGCTAGCAATCAGCCCCAGCATTTT. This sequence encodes CASSNQGASNQPQHF.

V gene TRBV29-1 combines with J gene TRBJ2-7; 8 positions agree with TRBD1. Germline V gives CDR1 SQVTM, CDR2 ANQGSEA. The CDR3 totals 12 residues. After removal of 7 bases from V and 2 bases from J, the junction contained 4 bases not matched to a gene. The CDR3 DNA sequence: TGCAGCGCCGGGACAGGAGCCTACGAGCAGTACTTC. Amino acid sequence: CSAGTGAYEQYF.

CDR3: CASNQGTRGRQPQHF. DNA for the CDR3: TGTGCCAGTAACCAAGGGACGAGGGGACGGCAGCCCCAGCATTTT. The chain links TRBV19 to TRBJ1-5; TRBD1 is a possible D gene (5 bases). The V and J ends lost 7 bases and 7 bases respectively, with 20 bases between them. The CDR3 sequence is 15 residues long. Germline lookup yields CDR1 LNHDA and CDR2 SQIVND (reference sequence).

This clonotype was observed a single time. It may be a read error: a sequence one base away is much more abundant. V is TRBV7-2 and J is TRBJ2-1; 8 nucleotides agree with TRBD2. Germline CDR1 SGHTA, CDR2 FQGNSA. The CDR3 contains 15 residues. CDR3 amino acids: CASTPQGGGFNAQFF. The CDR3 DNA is TGTGCCAGCACCCCTCAGGGCGGGGGGTTCAATGCGCAGTTCTTC.

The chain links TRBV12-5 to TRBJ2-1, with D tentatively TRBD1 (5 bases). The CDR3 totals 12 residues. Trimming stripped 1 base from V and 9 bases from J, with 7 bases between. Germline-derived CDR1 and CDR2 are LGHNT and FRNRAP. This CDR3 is CASGLAGFEQFF. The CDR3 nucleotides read TGTGCTAGTGGTTTGGCAGGGTTTGAGCAGTTCTTC.

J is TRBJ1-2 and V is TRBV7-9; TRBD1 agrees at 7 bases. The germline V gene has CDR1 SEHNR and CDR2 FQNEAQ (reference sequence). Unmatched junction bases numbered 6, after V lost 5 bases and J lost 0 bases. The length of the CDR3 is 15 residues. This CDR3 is CASSPRDRTNYGYTF. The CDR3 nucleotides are TGTGCCAGCAGCCCGCGGGACAGAACTAACTATGGCTACACCTTC.

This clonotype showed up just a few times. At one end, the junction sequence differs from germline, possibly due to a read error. CDR3 sequence: CASSPWRQGATNEKPFF. The CDR3 region has the DNA TGCGCCAGCAGCCCATGGCGGCAGGGAGCAACTAATGAAAAACCGTTTTTT. The J gene is TRBJ1-4, the V gene TRBV5-1, with TRBD1 as a possible D gene (5 bases). This CDR3 is built from 17 residues. Germline V gene data show CDR1 as SGHRS and CDR2 as YFSETQ. Looking up the rest from reference TRBV5-1 and TRBJ1-4 gives the full variable domain: KAGVTQTPRYLIKTRGQQVTLSCSPISGHRSVSWYQQTPGQGLQFLFEYFSETQRNKGNFPGRFSGRQFSNSRSEMNVSTLELGDSALYLCASSPWRQGATNEKPFFGSGTQLSVL.

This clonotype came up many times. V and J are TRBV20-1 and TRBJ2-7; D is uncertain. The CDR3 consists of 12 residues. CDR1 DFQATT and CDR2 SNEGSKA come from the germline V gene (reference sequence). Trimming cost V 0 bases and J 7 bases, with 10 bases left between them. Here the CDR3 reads CSARDYTEEQYF. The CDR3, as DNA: TGCAGTGCTAGAGATTACACGGAGGAGCAGTACTTC.

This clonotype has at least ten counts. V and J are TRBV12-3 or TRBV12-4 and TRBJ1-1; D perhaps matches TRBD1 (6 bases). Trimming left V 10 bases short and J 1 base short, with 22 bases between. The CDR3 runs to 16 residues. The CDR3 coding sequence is TGTGCCACGGCCGGACGGGCAGGGGAGACGAACACTGAAGCTTTCTTT. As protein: CATAGRAGETNTEAFF.